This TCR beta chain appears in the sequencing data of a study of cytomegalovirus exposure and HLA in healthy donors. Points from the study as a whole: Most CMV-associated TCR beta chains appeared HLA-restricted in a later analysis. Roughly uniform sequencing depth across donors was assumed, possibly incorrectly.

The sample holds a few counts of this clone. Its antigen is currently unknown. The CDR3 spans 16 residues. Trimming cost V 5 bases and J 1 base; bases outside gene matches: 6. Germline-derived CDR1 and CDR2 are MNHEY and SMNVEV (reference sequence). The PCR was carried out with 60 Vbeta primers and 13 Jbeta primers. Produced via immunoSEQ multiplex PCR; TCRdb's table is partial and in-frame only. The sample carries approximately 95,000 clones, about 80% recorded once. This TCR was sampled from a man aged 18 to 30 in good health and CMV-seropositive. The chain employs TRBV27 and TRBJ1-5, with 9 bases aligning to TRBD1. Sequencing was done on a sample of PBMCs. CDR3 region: CASSPGTGWSNQPQHF. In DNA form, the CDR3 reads TGTGCCAGCAGTCCCGGGACAGGGTGGAGCAATCAGCCCCAGCATTTT.